The 26 T cell receptor beta chains below come from one sample, sequenced in a study of blood T cell repertoires in COVID-19. Sequencing used immunoSEQ multiplex PCR; TCRdb keeps in-frame clones, though not all of them. Altogether 100,000 to 150,000 clones are present, about 85% being singletons, with the ten largest covering around 11%. The specimen sequenced was peripheral blood. Receptors originate from a man between 60 and 70 years old with acute or convalescent COVID-19.

In this sample, this clone turned up once. The rearrangement uses TRBV5-1 and TRBJ2-2; 10 bases map to TRBD2. This CDR3 contains 14 residues. V lost 2 bases and J lost 5; bases outside the gene matches: 0. The germline CDR1 and CDR2 sequences are SGHRS and YFSETQ. CDR3 amino acids: CASSLLAGTGELFF. Here the CDR3 DNA reads TGCGCCAGCAGCTTACTAGCGGGAACCGGGGAGCTGTTTTTT.

In this sample, this clone turned up once. V is TRBV7-8 and J is TRBJ1-2; 8 bases line up with TRBD1. This CDR3 has 15 amino acids. Looked up from germline, CDR1 is SGHVS and CDR2 is FQNEAQ. V gave up 4 bases and J gave up 0 bases; unmatched junction bases: 4. The CDR3 here is CASSSDRGANYGYTF. The CDR3 bases are TGTGCCAGCAGCTCCGACAGGGGCGCTAACTATGGCTACACCTTC.

The rearrangement uses TRBV7-9 and TRBJ1-1, with 9 bases identical to TRBD1. The CDR3 has 14 residues. CDR1 and CDR2 (germline): SEHNR, FQNEAQ (reference sequence). The J segment lost 5 bases and the V segment lost 3 bases, leaving 4 bases of the junction unmatched. The CDR3 coding sequence is TGTGCCAGCAGCTTCCCGGGACAGGGTACTGAAGCTTTCTTT. Protein product: CASSFPGQGTEAFF.

This clone was seen only a few times. The V and J genes are TRBV6-6 and TRBJ1-5; 10 positions match TRBD1. V lost 2 bases and J lost 7; bases outside the gene matches: 5. CDR1 and CDR2 from the germline V gene are MNHNY and SVGAGI (reference sequence). The CDR3 runs to 15 residues. Written as DNA, the CDR3 is TGTGCCAGCAGTTACCACGGACAGGGGGGACAGCCCCAGCATTTT. Its translation: CASSYHGQGGQPQHF.

The rearrangement links TRBV5-4 to TRBJ2-3; TRBD2 agrees at 7 bases. With V trimmed by 6 bases and J by 3 bases, 10 bases remained unmatched. CDR1 and CDR2 from the germline V gene are SGHNT and YYREEE (reference sequence). This CDR3 is built from 15 residues. CDR3: CASTQGGAKTDTQYF. CDR3 sequence (DNA): TGTGCCAGCACCCAGGGAGGGGCAAAAACAGATACGCAGTATTTT.

The chain is built from TRBV3-1 (or the pseudogene TRBV3-2) and TRBJ2-7, with 10 bases matching TRBD2. Germline CDR1 and CDR2: LGHDT and YNNKEL (reference sequence). Germline trimming cut 4 bases from V and 6 bases from J; bases unmatched to any gene: 3. There are 13 residues in the CDR3. CDR3 residues: CASSPLAGGEQYF. The CDR3 DNA sequence: TGTGCCAGCAGCCCCTTAGCGGGGGGCGAGCAGTACTTC.

This clone was detected once. The chain uses TRBV6-5 and TRBJ1-2; D call uncertain. Per the germline V gene, CDR1 is MNHEY and CDR2 is SVGAGI. The V and J ends lost 5 bases and 4 bases respectively, with 17 bases between them. This CDR3 is built from 15 residues. In nucleotides, the CDR3 is TGTGCCAGCAGTCGAATCGAGGTGGGGAGCTATGGCTACACCTTC. This codes for CASSRIEVGSYGYTF.

Only a few counts were recorded for this clone. V gene TRBV7-3 combines with J gene TRBJ2-2, with D perhaps TRBD1 (6 bases). The CDR3 contains 16 residues. Germline V CDR1 and CDR2: SGHTA, FQGTGA. The ends were cut back, 4 bases at V and 3 bases at J, with 15 bases in the middle. CDR3 amino acids: CASSSYRARDTGELFF. The CDR3, as DNA: TGTGCCAGCAGCTCTTACAGGGCCCGGGACACCGGGGAGCTGTTTTTT.

Of note for this clone: An end of the junction does not agree with germline; a read error may underlie this. The chain couples TRBV27 to TRBJ2-7, with D tentatively TRBD2 (5 bases). Germline V gives CDR1 MNHEY, CDR2 SMNVEV (reference sequence). The CDR3 is 13 residues long. CDR3 in amino acids: CTSSASGSYEQYF. The CDR3 DNA reads TGTACCAGCAGCGCTTCGGGGTCCTACGAGCAGTACTTC.

This chain joins TRBV4-2 and TRBJ1-6; D might be TRBD1 (5 bases). The CDR3 runs to 16 residues. Trimming cost V 1 base and J 7 bases, with 14 bases left between them. CDR1 is LGHNA and CDR2 is YNFKEQ in the germline V gene. The CDR3 sequence is CASSQGGLDTNSPLHF. CDR3 DNA sequence: TGTGCCAGCAGCCAAGGGGGCTTGGACACAAATTCACCCCTCCACTTT.

The chain is built from TRBV5-1 and TRBJ2-7; D uncertain. Germline V CDR1 and CDR2: SGHRS, YFSETQ. The CDR3 consists of 13 residues. The V gene lost 2 bases and the J gene lost 0 bases, with 6 bases spanning the gap. CDR3 sequence: CASSFRSSYEQYF. The CDR3, as DNA: TGCGCCAGCAGCTTCCGGAGCTCCTACGAGCAGTACTTC.

The chain joins TRBV3-1 (or the pseudogene TRBV3-2) to TRBJ1-1; 8 positions match TRBD1. From germline, CDR1 is LGHDT and CDR2 YNNKEL (reference sequence). Germline trimming cut 1 base from V and 5 bases from J; bases unmatched to any gene: 9. The CDR3 has 16 residues. As DNA, the CDR3 is TGTGCCAGCAGCCAAGGGACAGGGAGATATTGGACTGAAGCTTTCTTT. It codes for CASSQGTGRYWTEAFF.

The V gene is TRBV11-2, the J gene TRBJ2-2, with 8 bases aligning to TRBD1. The CDR3 length is 15 residues. V was pared by 4 bases and J by 7 bases, with 8 bases of the junction left unmatched. Germline V gene lookup returns CDR1 SGHAT and CDR2 FQNNGV. CDR3 nucleotides: TGTGCCAGCAGCTCGCCCCGGACAGGGCACGGGGAGCTGTTTTTT. Translation gives CASSSPRTGHGELFF.

V is TRBV7-6 and J is TRBJ2-7; tentative D call: TRBD1 (6 bases). The CDR3 has 16 residues. V gave up 5 bases and J gave up 7 bases, with 24 bases separating them. The germline gives CDR1 SGHVS, CDR2 FNYEAQ. CDR3 protein: CASSADRWGSEWEQYF. The CDR3 DNA sequence: TGTGCCAGCAGCGCCGACAGGTGGGGATCTGAATGGGAGCAGTACTTC.

This rearrangement joins TRBV2 to TRBJ2-4; a possible D gene is TRBD2 (6 bases). V dropped 6 bases and J dropped 0 bases, with 12 bases sitting between them. This CDR3 comprises 15 residues. Per the germline V gene, CDR1 is SNHLY and CDR2 is FYNNEI. The CDR3: CASRMGLIAKNIQYF. The CDR3 DNA sequence: TGTGCCAGCAGGATGGGACTTATAGCCAAAAACATTCAGTACTTC.

The V and J genes are TRBV13 and TRBJ2-7; 8 positions agree with TRBD2. CDR3 size: 15 residues. J was trimmed by 2 bases and V by 3 bases; bases with no gene match: 6. CDR1 is PRHDT, CDR2 FYEKMQ, per germline (reference sequence). The CDR3 DNA reads TGTGCCAGCAGCTTCGGGACTAGTGGGACCTACGAGCAGTACTTC. Translating it yields CASSFGTSGTYEQYF.

This chain uses TRBV7-9 with TRBJ2-3, with D uncertain. V was cut by 0 bases and J by 6 bases, with 4 bases left in between. CDR1 and CDR2 (germline): SEHNR, FQNEAQ (reference sequence). The CDR3 is 12 amino acids. In DNA, the CDR3 is TGTGCCAGCAGCTTAGCCGCGGATACGCAGTATTTT. Translation gives CASSLAADTQYF.

The chain carries TRBV10-2 and TRBJ1-1, with D unresolved. The CDR3 extends over 13 amino acids. The ends were cut back, 8 bases at V and 3 bases at J, with 13 bases in the middle. Germline V CDR1 and CDR2: WSHSY, SAAADI. The CDR3 bases are TGCGCCAGCTGTCTGGTGGGAGACACTGAAGCTTTCTTT. This codes for CASCLVGDTEAFF.

This chain uses TRBV27 with TRBJ2-1; perhaps TRBD1 as D (6 bases). Between the trimmed V and J ends, which lost 5 bases and 1 base, there was a span of 15 bases. Germline-derived CDR1 and CDR2 are MNHEY and SMNVEV (reference sequence). CDR3 length: 16 amino acids. The CDR3 region has the DNA TGTGCCAGCAGTGAGGAACCAGGGGTATCCTACAATGAGCAGTTCTTC. Translated, it gives CASSEEPGVSYNEQFF.

The gene calls are TRBV9 and TRBJ1-2; D might be TRBD1 (5 bases). CDR3 length equals 15 residues. Germline assignment: CDR1 SGDLS and CDR2 YYNGEE. Trimming took off 4 bases at V and 0 bases at J, with 13 bases between the two ends. DNA of the CDR3: TGTGCCAGCAGCCCCTGGACATCTACTAACTATGGCTACACCTTC. Residues: CASSPWTSTNYGYTF. Looking up the rest from reference TRBV9 and TRBJ1-2 gives the full variable domain: DSGVTQTPKHLITATGQRVTLRCSPRSGDLSVYWYQQSLDQGLQFLIQYYNGEERAKGNILERFSAQQFPDLHSELNLSSLELGDSALYFCASSPWTSTNYGYTFGSGTRLTVV.

This chain links TRBV19 with TRBJ2-3; 11 bases fit TRBD1. Germline trimming cut 6 bases from V and 6 bases from J; bases unmatched to any gene: 17. CDR1 and CDR2 (germline): LNHDA, SQIVND (reference sequence). This CDR3 has 18 residues. CDR3 coding DNA: TGTGCCAGTAGGCGGGACAGGGGGTCCGCTAGCGGACGCGATACGCAGTATTTT. Amino acid sequence: CASRRDRGSASGRDTQYF.

The chain joins TRBV30 to TRBJ2-4; tentatively, D is TRBD2 (6 bases). In germline, CDR1 is GTSNPN, CDR2 SVGIG (reference sequence). This CDR3 comprises 12 residues. Trimming removed 2 bases from V and 7 bases from J, with 9 bases in between. CDR3 protein: CAWSRAGNIQYF. The CDR3 coding sequence is TGTGCCTGGAGTAGGGCGGGGAACATTCAGTACTTC.

V gene TRBV2 combines with J gene TRBJ2-5; D remains ambiguous. Germline V gene data show CDR1 as SNHLY and CDR2 as FYNNEI. V gave up 8 bases and J gave up 5 bases, with 9 bases separating them. This CDR3 has 11 residues. The CDR3: CASRYAETQYF. In nucleotides, the CDR3 is TGTGCCAGCCGATATGCGGAGACCCAGTACTTC.

The chain employs TRBV10-3 and TRBJ2-1; 7 bases are shared with TRBD2. V shed 4 bases, J shed 2 bases, and the junction held 8 bases outside the gene matches. CDR1 ENHRY and CDR2 SYGVKD come from the germline V gene. The CDR3 loop spans 16 amino acids. The CDR3 here is CAISAPGRTTYNEQFF. The DNA for the CDR3 is TGTGCCATCAGTGCCCCCGGGAGGACCACCTACAATGAGCAGTTCTTC.

This sequence joins TRBV14 and TRBJ2-4, with D possibly matching TRBD2 (6 bases). The V gene lost 4 bases and the J gene lost 7 bases, with 20 bases spanning the gap. The CDR3 runs 16 residues. Per germline, CDR1 SGHDN and CDR2 FVKESK. CDR3: CASSLAGSAGKNIQYF. The CDR3 nucleotides are TGTGCCAGCAGCCTCGCGGGGTCTGCGGGAAAGAACATTCAGTACTTC.

This chain joins TRBV5-1 and TRBJ2-1, with 16 bases lining up with TRBD2. V lost 6 bases to trimming and J lost 1 base; unmatched junction nucleotides: 4. The CDR3 extends over 17 amino acids. Germline assignment: CDR1 SGHRS and CDR2 YFSETQ. Written as DNA, the CDR3 is TGCGCCAGCACGGGACTAGCGGGAGGGGAGTCCTACAATGAGCAGTTCTTC. This encodes CASTGLAGGESYNEQFF. The complete variable domain, with remaining parts taken from reference TRBV5-1 and TRBJ2-1, reads KAGVTQTPRYLIKTRGQQVTLSCSPISGHRSVSWYQQTPGQGLQFLFEYFSETQRNKGNFPGRFSGRQFSNSRSEMNVSTLELGDSALYLCASTGLAGGESYNEQFFGPGTRLTVL.